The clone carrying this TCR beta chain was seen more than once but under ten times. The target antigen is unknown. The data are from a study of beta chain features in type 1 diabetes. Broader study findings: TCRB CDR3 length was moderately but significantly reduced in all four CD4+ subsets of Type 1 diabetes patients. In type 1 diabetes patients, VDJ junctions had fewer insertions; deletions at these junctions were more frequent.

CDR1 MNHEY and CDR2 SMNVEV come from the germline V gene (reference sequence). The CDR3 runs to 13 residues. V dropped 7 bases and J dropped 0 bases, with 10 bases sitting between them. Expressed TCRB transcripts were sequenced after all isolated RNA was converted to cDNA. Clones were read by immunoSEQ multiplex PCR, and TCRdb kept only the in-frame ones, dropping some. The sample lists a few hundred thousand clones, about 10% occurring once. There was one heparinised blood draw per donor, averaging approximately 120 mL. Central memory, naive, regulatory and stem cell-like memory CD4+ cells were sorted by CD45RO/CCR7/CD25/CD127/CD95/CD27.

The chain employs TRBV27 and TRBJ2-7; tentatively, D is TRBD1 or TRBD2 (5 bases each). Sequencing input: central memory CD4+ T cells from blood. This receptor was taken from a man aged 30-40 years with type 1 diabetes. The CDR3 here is CASKGTYSYEQYF. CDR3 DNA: TGTGCCAGCAAAGGGACCTACTCCTACGAGCAGTACTTC.